This T cell receptor (beta chain) comes out of a study of T cells in localized non-small cell lung cancer. Study findings and constraints: Longer overall survival was seen with higher T cell density measured in blood. Only one tumor region went through sequencing, so heterogeneity may still be there. A median approximately 60 of the top 100 tumor clones appeared in adjacent lung. Adjacent uninvolved lung tissue had the highest T cell clonality, exceeding tumor.

Germline V lookup: CDR1 KGHSH, CDR2 LQKENI. This CDR3 comprises 18 residues. V dropped 2 bases and J dropped 7; count of bases not matched to a gene: 13. Regarding this clone: Its antigen is not known.

Only in-frame clones appear in the TCRdb table, and some are missing; sequencing was by immunoSEQ multiplex PCR. This table has fewer than 50,000 clones, around 83% appearing once. The starting material was PBMCs, obtained before any cancer treatment. The origin of this receptor is a man aged 40 to 70 with stage II lung adenocarcinoma. The rearrangement joins TRBV18 to TRBJ2-1; 11 nucleotides line up with TRBD2. CDR3 region: CASSPLSSGGSFPNEQFF. As DNA, the CDR3 is TGTGCCAGCTCACCATTGTCTAGCGGGGGGTCCTTTCCTAATGAGCAGTTCTTC.